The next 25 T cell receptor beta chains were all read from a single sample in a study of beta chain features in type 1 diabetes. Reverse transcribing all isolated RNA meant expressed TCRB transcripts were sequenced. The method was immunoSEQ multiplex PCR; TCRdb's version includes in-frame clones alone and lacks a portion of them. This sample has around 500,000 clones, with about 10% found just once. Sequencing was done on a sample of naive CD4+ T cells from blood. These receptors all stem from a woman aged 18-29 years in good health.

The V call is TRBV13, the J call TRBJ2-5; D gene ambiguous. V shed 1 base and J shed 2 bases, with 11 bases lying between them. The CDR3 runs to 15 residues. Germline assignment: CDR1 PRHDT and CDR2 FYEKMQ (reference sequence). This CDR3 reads CASSLAWVSQETQYF. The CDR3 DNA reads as TGTGCCAGCAGCTTAGCGTGGGTCAGTCAAGAGACCCAGTACTTC.

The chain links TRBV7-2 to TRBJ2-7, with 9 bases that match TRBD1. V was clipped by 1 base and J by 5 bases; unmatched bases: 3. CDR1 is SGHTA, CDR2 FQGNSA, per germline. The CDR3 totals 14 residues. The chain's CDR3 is CASSLGTGAHEQYV. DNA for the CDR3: TGTGCCAGCAGCTTAGGGACAGGGGCCCACGAGCAGTACGTC.

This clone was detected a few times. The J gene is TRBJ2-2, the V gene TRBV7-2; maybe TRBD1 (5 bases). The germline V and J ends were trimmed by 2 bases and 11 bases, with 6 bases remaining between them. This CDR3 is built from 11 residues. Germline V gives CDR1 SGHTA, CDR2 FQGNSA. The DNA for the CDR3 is TGTGCCAGCAGCTTAAGGACAGAGCTGTTTTTT. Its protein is CASSLRTELFF.

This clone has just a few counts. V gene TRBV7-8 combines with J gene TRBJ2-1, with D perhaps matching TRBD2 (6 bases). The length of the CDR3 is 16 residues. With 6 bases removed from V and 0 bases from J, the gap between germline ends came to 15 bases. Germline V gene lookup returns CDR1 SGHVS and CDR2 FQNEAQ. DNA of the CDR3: TGTGCCAGCAGTCCCCTAGCGAGAAGCTCCTACAATGAGCAGTTCTTC. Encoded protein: CASSPLARSSYNEQFF.

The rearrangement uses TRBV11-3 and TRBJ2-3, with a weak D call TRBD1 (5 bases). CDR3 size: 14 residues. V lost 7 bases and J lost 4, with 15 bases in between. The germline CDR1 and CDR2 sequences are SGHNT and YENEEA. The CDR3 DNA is TGTGCCAGCACGACAGTATCTGGGTCAGATACGCAGTATTTT. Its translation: CASTTVSGSDTQYF.

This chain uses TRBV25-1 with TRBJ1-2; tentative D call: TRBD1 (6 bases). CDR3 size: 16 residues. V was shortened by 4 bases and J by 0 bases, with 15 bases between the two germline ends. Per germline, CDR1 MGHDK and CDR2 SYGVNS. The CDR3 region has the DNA TGTGCCAGCAGTGGCCCCGGGACACCAGCTAACTATGGCTACACCTTC. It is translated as CASSGPGTPANYGYTF.

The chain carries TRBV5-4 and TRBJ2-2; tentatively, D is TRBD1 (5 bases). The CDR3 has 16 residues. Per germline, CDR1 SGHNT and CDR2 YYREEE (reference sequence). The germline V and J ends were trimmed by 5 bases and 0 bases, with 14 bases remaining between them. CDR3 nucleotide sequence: TGTGCCAGCAGTGGAAGGGGTTCCGCGAACACCGGGGAGCTGTTTTTT. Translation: CASSGRGSANTGELFF. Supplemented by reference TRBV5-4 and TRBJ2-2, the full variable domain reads ETGVTQSPTHLIKTRGQQVTLRCSSQSGHNTVSWYQQALGQGPQFIFQYYREEENGRGNFPPRFSGLQFPNYSSELNVNALELDDSALYLCASSGRGSANTGELFFGEGSRLTVL.

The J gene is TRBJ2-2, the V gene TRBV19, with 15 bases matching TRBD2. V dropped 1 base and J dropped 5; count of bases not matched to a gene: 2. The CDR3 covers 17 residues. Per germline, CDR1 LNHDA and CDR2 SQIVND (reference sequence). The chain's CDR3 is CASSIVGLAGGTGELFF. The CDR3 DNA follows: TGTGCCAGTAGTATAGTCGGACTAGCGGGAGGGACCGGGGAGCTGTTTTTT. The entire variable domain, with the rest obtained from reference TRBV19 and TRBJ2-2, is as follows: DGGITQSPKYLFRKEGQNVTLSCEQNLNHDAMYWYRQDPGQGLRLIYYSQIVNDFQKGDIAEGYSVSREKKESFPLTVTSAQKNPTAFYLCASSIVGLAGGTGELFFGEGSRLTVL.

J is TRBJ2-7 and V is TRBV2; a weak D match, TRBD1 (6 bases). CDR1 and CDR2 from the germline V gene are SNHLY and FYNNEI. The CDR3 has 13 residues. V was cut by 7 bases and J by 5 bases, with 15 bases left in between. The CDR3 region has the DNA TGTGCCAGCAACTACAGGGTTTCCAACGAGCAGTACGTC. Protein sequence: CASNYRVSNEQYV.

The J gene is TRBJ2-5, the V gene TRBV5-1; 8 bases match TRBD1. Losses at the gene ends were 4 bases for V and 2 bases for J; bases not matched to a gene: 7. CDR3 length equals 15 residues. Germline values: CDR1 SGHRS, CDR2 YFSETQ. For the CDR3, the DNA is TGCGCCAGCAGCATAAATACAGGGGGACAAGAGACCCAGTACTTC. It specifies CASSINTGGQETQYF.

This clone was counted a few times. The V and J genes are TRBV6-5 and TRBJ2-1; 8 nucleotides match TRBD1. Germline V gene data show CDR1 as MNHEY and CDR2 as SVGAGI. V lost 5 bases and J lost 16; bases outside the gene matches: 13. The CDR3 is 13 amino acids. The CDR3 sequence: CASSKLGTGPHFF. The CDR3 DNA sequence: TGTGCCAGCAGTAAACTTGGGACAGGCCCCCACTTCTTC.

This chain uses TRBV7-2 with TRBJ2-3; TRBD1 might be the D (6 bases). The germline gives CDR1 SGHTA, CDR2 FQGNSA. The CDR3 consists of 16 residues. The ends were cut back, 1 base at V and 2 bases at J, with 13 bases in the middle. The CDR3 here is CASSLGLYRVTDTQYF. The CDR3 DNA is TGTGCCAGCAGCTTAGGTTTGTACAGGGTCACAGATACGCAGTATTTT.

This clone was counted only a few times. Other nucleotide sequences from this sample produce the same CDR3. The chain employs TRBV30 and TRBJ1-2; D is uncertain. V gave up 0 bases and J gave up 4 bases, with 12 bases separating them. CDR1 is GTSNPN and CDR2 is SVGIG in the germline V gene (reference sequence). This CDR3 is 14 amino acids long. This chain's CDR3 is CAWSVAGARYGYTF. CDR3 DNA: TGTGCCTGGAGTGTGGCAGGTGCTCGCTATGGCTACACCTTC.

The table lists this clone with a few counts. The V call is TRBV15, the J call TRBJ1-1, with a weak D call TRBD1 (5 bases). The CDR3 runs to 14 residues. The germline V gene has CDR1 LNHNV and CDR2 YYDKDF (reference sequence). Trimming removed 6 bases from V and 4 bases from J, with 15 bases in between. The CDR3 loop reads CATRQGSRTTEAFF. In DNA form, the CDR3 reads TGTGCCACCAGGCAGGGAAGTCGAACCACTGAAGCTTTCTTT.

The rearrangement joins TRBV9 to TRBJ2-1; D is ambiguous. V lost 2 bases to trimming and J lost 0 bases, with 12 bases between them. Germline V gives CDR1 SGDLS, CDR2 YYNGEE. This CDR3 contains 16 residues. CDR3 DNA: TGTGCCAGCAGCGTCCAATACGTAAGCTCCTACAATGAGCAGTTCTTC. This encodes CASSVQYVSSYNEQFF. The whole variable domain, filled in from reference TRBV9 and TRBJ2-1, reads DSGVTQTPKHLITATGQRVTLRCSPRSGDLSVYWYQQSLDQGLQFLIQYYNGEERAKGNILERFSAQQFPDLHSELNLSSLELGDSALYFCASSVQYVSSYNEQFFGPGTRLTVL.

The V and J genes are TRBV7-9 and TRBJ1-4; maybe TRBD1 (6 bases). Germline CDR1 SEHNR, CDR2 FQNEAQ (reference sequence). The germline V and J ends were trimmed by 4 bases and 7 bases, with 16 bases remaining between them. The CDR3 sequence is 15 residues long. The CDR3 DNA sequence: TGTGCCAGCAGCTCCCACAGGGCTGATGGTGAAAAACTGTTTTTT. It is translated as CASSSHRADGEKLFF.

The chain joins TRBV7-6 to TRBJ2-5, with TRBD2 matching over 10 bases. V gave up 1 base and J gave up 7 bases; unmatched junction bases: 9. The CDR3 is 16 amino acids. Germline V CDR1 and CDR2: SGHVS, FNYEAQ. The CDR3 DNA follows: TGTGCCAGCAGCTTAGTCGGTAGCGGGAGGAGTGTGACCCAGTACTTC. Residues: CASSLVGSGRSVTQYF.

The DNA for the CDR3 is TGTGCCTGGAGTACTGAAGATACGCAGTATTTT. Translation: CAWSTEDTQYF. The rearrangement links TRBV30 to TRBJ2-3; D uncertain. Trimming took off 2 bases at V and 5 bases at J, with 5 bases between the two ends. CDR1 GTSNPN and CDR2 SVGIG come from the germline V gene (reference sequence). The CDR3 runs 11 residues.

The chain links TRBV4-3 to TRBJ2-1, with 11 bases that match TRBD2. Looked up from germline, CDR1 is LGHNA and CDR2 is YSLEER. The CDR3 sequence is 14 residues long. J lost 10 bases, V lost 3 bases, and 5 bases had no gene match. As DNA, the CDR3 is TGCGCCAGCAGCCAGCAACTAGCGGGGGTGGAGCAGTTCTTC. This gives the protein CASSQQLAGVEQFF.

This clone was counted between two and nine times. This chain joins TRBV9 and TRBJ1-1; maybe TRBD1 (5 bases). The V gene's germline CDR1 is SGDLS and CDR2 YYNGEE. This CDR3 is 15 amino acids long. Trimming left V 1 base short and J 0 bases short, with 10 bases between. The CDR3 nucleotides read TGTGCCAGCAGCGTAACCACGACAGTGAACACTGAAGCTTTCTTT. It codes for CASSVTTTVNTEAFF.

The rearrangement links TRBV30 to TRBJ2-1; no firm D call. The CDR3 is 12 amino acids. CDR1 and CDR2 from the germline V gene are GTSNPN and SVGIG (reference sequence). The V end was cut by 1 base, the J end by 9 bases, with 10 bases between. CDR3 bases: TGTGCCTGGAGTGCAACTGGAGCTGAGCAGTTCTTC. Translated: CAWSATGAEQFF.

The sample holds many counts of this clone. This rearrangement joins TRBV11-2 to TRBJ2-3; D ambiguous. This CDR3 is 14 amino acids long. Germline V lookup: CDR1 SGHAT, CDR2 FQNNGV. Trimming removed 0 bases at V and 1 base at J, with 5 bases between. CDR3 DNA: TGTGCCAGCAGCTTAGATCTTGGCACAGATACGCAGTATTTT. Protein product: CASSLDLGTDTQYF.

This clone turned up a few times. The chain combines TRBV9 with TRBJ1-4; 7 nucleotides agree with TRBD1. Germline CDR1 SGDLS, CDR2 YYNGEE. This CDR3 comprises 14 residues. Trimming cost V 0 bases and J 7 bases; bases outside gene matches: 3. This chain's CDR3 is CASSVDRGAEKLFF. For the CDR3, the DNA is TGTGCCAGCAGCGTAGACAGGGGAGCTGAAAAACTGTTTTTT.

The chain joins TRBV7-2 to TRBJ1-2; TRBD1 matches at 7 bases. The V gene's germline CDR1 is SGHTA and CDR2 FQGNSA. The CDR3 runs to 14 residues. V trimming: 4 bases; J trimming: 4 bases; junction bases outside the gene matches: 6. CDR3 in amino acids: CASSSTGDGYGYTF. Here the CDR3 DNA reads TGTGCCAGCAGCTCAACAGGGGACGGCTATGGCTACACCTTC.

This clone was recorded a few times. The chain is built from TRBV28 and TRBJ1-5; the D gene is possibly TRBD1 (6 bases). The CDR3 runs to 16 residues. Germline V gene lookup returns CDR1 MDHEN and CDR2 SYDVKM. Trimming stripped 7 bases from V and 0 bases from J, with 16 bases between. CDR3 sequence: CASNSFTGISNQPQHF. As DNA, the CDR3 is TGTGCCAGCAACTCTTTCACAGGGATTAGCAATCAGCCCCAGCATTTT.